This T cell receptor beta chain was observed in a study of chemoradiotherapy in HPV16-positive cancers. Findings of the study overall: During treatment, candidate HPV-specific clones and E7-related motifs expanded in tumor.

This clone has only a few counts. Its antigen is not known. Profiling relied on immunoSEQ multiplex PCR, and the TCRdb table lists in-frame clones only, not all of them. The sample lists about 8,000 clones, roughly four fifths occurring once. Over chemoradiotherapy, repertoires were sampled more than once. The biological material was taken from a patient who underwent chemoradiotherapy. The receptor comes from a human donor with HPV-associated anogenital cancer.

CDR3 amino acids: CASSPTTSGYEQYF. The CDR3 region has the DNA TGTGCCAGCAGCCCAACAACTAGCGGCTACGAGCAGTACTTC. The rearrangement links TRBV11-1 to TRBJ2-7; 8 positions match TRBD2. The CDR3 runs to 14 residues. CDR1 is SGHAT and CDR2 is FQDESV in the germline V gene (reference sequence). V gave up 5 bases and J gave up 3 bases; unmatched junction bases: 6.